The clone carrying this T cell receptor beta chain was counted many times. Its cognate antigen is unknown. This entry belongs to a study of T cell repertoires in cytomegalovirus infection. About the research overall: An indication of both CMV infection and matching HLA type came from public TCR beta signatures. Findings and limits, study-wide: Identification of carriers of CMV plus the relevant HLA was performed using cumulative public TCR beta family frequency.

Using its own MiXCR run on the reads, TCRdb lists one record per CDR3 protein. The table includes roughly 730,000 distinct CDR3 sequences, roughly a third detected once. Trimming removed 4 bases at V and 0 bases at J, with 4 bases between. In germline, CDR1 is SGHTA, CDR2 FQGNSA. The CDR3 runs 14 residues. V is TRBV7-2 and J is TRBJ2-6; D is unresolved. The sequence derives from a human donor in good health (CMV status not recorded). Some clones in this sample may be carry-over from other donors' samples. Sequenced material: cultured PBMCs, taken from culture after CMV antigen stimulation. For the CDR3, the DNA is TGTGCCAGCAGCTCAGGCTCTGGGGCCAACGTCCTGACTTTC. Its translation: CASSSGSGANVLTF.